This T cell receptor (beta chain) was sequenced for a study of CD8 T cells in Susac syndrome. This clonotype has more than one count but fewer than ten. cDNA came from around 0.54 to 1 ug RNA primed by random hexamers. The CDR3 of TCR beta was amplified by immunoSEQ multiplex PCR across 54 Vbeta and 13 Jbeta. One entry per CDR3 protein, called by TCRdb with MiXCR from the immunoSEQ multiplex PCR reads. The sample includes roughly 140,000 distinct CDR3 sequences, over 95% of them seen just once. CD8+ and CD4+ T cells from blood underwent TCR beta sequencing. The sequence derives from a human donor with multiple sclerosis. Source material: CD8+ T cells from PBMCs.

The CDR3 coding sequence is TGTGCCTGGACGGGACTCCCAAATACGCAGTATTTT. The encoded protein is CAWTGLPNTQYF. V and J are TRBV30 and TRBJ2-3; tentatively, D is TRBD2 (6 bases). V lost 4 bases and J lost 7, with 12 bases in between. The CDR3 is 12 amino acids. CDR1 GTSNPN and CDR2 SVGIG come from the germline V gene (reference sequence).